This T cell receptor beta chain was identified in a study of shared clonotypes between healthy human individuals. Looking at the study overall: Donors, aged 18 to 49, were a couple of women and a few men. The study used three CD4 naive, three CD4 memory, two CD8 naive and one CD8 memory plate per donor. General study results and limits: About 5% was the fraction of naive CD4 clonotypes found shared across a handful of donors.

Authors' data handling: Filtering differed because ImmunoSEQ produced junction-only sequences that carried no quality scores. Here immunoSEQ multiplex PCR was the method, and the copy in TCRdb shows in-frame clones only, minus some. V, J and clone size derive from that table, while D and trimming were established from the DNA sequence. The sample carries approximately 2,200,000 clones, more than 85% recorded once. V was clipped by 6 bases and J by 2 bases, with 15 bases between them. The CDR3 has 15 amino acids. CDR1 is ENHRY and CDR2 is SYGVKD in the germline V gene. Naive CD8 cells lacked CD45RO and underwent positive selection for CCR7, leaving out terminally differentiated effector memory CD45RA+ cells. On this clone itself: What it binds is not known.

What was sequenced was naive CD8+ T cells from PBMCs. This chain joins TRBV10-3 and TRBJ2-3; D is possibly TRBD1 or TRBD2 (5 bases each). The clonotype was recovered from a man between 18 and 35 years old in good health. Some clones in this sample may be carry-over from other donors' samples. In nucleotides, the CDR3 is TGTGCCATCAGGGAACGGGACCCCAACACAGATACGCAGTATTTT. The encoded protein is CAIRERDPNTDTQYF.